The present entry profiles one T cell receptor (beta chain) with its context. Its target is unknown. Other nucleotide sequences in the sample specify the same CDR3. These data belong to a study of shared clonotypes between healthy human individuals. Findings of the study overall: Incomplete sequencing of sorted subsets was indicated by rarefaction despite large depth. Larger estimated richness was generally recorded for naive subsets relative to memory subsets.

Researchers ran the assay at a deep level. Some clones are missing from TCRdb's copy, which holds only in-frame ones; the method was immunoSEQ multiplex PCR. The table has over a million clones, roughly 80% seen once; the top ten hold roughly 1.4%. The CDR3 totals 12 residues. Deletions cut 2 bases from V and 6 bases from J, with 7 bases between. Germline CDR1 MNHEY, CDR2 SVGAGI. Sequencing was done on a sample of memory CD4+ T cells sorted from blood. Indicated subset: CD45RA-negative fraction. The V gene is TRBV6-5, the J gene TRBJ1-2; D may be TRBD1 (5 bases). This clonotype was sampled from a man aged 18 to 30 in good health. The CDR3 is CASSYGGNGYTF. CDR3 DNA sequence: TGTGCCAGCAGTTACGGGGGGAATGGCTACACCTTC.